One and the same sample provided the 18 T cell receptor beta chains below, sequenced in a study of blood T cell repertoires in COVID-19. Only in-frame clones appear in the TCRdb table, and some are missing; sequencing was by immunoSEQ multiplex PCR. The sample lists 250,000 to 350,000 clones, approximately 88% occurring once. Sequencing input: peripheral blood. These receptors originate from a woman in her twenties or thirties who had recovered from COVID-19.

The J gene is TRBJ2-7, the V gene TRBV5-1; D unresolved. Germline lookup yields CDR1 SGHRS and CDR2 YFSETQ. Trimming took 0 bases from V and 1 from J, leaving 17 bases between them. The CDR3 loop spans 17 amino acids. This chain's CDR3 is CASSLGLVEPLSYEQYF. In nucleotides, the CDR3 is TGCGCCAGCAGCTTGGGTTTAGTAGAACCCCTGTCCTACGAGCAGTACTTC.

CDR3 in DNA: TGTGCCAGCAGCATTCCCGGACATAGAGCTAGCTATGGCTACACCTTC. Its translation is CASSIPGHRASYGYTF. The rearrangement uses TRBV7-2 and TRBJ1-2; D is possibly TRBD1 (5 bases). CDR1 and CDR2 (germline): SGHTA, FQGNSA. Trimming removed 5 bases from V and 4 bases from J, with 20 bases in between. This CDR3 comprises 16 residues.

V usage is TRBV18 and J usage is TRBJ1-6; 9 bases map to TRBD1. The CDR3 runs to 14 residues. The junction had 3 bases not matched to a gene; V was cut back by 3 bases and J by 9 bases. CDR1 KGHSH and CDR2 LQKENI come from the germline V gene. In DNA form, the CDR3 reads TGTGCCAGCTCACCCGGGACAGGGACTTCACCCCTCCACTTT. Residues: CASSPGTGTSPLHF.

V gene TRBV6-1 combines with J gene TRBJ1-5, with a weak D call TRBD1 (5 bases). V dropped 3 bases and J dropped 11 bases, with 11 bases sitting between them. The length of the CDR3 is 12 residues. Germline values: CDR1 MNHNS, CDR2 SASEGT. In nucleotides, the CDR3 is TGTGCCAGCAGTGAGGGCCGGGGGGCCCAGCATTTT. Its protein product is CASSEGRGAQHF.

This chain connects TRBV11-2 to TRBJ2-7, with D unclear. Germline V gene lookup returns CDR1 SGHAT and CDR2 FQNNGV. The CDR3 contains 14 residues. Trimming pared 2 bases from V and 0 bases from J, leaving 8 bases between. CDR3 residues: CASSLTVSSYEQYF. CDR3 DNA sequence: TGTGCCAGCAGCTTAACAGTATCCTCCTACGAGCAGTACTTC.

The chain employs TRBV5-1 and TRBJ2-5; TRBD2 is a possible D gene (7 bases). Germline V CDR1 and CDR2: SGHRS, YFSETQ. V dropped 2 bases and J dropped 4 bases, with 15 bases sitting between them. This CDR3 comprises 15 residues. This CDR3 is CASSFGGGRGETQYF. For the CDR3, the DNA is TGCGCCAGCAGCTTCGGCGGGGGCAGGGGAGAGACCCAGTACTTC. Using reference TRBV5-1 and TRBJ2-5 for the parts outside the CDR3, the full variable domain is KAGVTQTPRYLIKTRGQQVTLSCSPISGHRSVSWYQQTPGQGLQFLFEYFSETQRNKGNFPGRFSGRQFSNSRSEMNVSTLELGDSALYLCASSFGGGRGETQYFGPGTRLLVL.

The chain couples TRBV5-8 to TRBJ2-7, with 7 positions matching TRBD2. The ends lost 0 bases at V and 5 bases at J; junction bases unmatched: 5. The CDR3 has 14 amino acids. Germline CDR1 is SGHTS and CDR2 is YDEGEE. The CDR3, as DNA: TGTGCCAGCAGCTTGGTCGGGGGGTCTAACGAGCAGTACTTC. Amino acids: CASSLVGGSNEQYF.

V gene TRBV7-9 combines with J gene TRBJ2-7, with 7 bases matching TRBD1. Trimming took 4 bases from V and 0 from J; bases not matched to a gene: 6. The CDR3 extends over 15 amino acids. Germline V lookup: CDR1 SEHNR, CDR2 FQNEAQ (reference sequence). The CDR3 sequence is CASSSPGQSSYEQYF. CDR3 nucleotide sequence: TGTGCCAGCAGCTCCCCGGGACAGAGCTCCTACGAGCAGTACTTC.

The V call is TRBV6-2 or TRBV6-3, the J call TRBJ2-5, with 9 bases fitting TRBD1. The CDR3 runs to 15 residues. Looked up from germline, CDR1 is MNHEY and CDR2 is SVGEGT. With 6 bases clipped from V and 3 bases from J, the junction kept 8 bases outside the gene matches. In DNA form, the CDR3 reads TGTGCCAGCAGCCTAGGGACAGGGAGAAAAGAGACCCAGTACTTC. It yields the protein CASSLGTGRKETQYF.

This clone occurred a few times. The CDR3 DNA reads TGTGCCATCAGTGAATCGGATCAGCCCCAGCATTTT. Amino acids: CAISESDQPQHF. The V gene is TRBV10-3, the J gene TRBJ1-5, with D unresolved. Germline lookup yields CDR1 ENHRY and CDR2 SYGVKD. V lost 3 bases to trimming and J lost 5 bases, with 5 bases between them. The CDR3 is made up of 12 amino acids.

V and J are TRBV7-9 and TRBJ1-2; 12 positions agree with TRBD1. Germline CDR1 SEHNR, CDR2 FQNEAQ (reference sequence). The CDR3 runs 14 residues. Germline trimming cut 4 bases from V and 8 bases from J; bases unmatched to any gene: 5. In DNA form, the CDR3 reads TGTGCCAGCAGCTCCGGGACAGGGGGCCGGGGCTACACCTTC. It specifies CASSSGTGGRGYTF.

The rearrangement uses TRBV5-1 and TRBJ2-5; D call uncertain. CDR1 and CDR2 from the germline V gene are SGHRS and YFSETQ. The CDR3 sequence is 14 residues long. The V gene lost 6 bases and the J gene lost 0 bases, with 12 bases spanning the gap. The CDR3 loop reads CASTEQTYQETQYF. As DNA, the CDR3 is TGCGCCAGCACTGAACAGACATACCAAGAGACCCAGTACTTC.

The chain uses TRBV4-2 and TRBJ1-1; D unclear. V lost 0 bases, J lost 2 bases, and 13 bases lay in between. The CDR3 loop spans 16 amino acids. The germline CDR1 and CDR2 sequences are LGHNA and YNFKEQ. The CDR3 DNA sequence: TGTGCCAGCAGCCAAGAGGCGGGTCAGCCTAACACTGAAGCTTTCTTT. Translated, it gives CASSQEAGQPNTEAFF.

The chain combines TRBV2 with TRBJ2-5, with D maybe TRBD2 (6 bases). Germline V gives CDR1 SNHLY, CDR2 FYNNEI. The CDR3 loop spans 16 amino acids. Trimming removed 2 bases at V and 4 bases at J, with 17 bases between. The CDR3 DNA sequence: TGTGCCAGCAGTGAATATGGACGGCGGAGGGGAGAGACCCAGTACTTC. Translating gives CASSEYGRRRGETQYF.

In DNA form, the CDR3 reads TGCGCCAGCAGCCAGGGACTAGCGGGGTGGACCGGGGAGCTGTTTTTT. This codes for CASSQGLAGWTGELFF. V usage is TRBV5-1 and J usage is TRBJ2-2; 13 bases agree with TRBD2. V lost 4 bases and J lost 5; bases outside the gene matches: 5. From germline, CDR1 is SGHRS and CDR2 YFSETQ. CDR3 length equals 16 residues.

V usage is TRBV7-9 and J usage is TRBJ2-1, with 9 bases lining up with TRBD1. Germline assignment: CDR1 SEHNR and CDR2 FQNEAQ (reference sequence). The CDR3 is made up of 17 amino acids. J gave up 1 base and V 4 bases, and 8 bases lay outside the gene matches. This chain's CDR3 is CASSSPGQGGSYNEQFF. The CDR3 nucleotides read TGTGCCAGCAGCTCCCCGGGACAGGGAGGGTCCTACAATGAGCAGTTCTTC.

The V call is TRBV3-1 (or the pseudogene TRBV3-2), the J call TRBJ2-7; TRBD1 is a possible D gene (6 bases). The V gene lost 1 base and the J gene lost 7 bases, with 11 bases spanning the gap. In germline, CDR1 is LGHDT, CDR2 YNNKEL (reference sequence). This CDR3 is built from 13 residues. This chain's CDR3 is CASSQGQGWEQYF. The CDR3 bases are TGTGCCAGCAGCCAAGGGCAGGGGTGGGAGCAGTACTTC.

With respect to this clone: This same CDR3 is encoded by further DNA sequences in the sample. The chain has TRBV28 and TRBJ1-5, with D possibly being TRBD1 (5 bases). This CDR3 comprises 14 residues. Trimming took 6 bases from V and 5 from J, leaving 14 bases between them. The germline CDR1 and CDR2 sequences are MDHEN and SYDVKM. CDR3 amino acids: CASSPPGGDQPQHF. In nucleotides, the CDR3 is TGTGCCAGCAGCCCTCCAGGAGGGGATCAGCCCCAGCATTTT.